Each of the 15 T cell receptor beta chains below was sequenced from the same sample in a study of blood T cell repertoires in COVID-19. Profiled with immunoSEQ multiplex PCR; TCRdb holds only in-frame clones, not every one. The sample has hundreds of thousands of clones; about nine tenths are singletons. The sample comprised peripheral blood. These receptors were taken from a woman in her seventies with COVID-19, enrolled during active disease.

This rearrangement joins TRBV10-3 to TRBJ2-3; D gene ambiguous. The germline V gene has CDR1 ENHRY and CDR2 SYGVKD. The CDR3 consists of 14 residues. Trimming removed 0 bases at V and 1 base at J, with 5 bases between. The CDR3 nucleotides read TGTGCCATCAGTGAGTCCGGAGGCACAGATACGCAGTATTTT. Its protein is CAISESGGTDTQYF.

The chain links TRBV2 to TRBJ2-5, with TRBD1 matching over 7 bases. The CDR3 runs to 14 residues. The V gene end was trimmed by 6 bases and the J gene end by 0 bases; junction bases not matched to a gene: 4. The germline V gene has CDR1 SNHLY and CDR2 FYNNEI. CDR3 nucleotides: TGTGCCAGCAGGGTCGGACAGGACCAAGAGACCCAGTACTTC. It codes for CASRVGQDQETQYF.

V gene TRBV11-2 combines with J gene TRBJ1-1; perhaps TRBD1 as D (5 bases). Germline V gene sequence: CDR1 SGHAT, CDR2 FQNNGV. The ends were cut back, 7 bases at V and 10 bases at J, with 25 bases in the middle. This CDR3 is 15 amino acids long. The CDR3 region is CASNNGLTEIGRAFF. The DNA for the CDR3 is TGTGCCAGCAACAATGGATTGACAGAGATTGGTAGAGCTTTCTTT.

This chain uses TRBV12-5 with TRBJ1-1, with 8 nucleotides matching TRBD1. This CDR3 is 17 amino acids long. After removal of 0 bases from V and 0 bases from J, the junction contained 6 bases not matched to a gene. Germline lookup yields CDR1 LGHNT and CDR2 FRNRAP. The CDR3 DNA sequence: TGTGCTAGTGGTTTGGTACTTGACAGGGGCATGAACACTGAAGCTTTCTTT. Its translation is CASGLVLDRGMNTEAFF.

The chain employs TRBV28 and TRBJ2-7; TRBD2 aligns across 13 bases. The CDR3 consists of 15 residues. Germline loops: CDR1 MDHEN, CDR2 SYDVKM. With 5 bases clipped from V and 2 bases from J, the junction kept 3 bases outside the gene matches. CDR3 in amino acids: CASSGTSGVPYEQYF. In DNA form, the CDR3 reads TGTGCCAGCAGTGGGACTAGCGGGGTACCCTACGAGCAGTACTTC.

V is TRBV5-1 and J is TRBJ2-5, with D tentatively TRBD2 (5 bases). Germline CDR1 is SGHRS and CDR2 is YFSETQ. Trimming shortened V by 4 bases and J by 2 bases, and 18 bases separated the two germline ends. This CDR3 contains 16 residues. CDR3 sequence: CASSNEGGLSQETQYF. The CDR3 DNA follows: TGCGCCAGCAGCAATGAAGGTGGACTTTCTCAAGAGACCCAGTACTTC.

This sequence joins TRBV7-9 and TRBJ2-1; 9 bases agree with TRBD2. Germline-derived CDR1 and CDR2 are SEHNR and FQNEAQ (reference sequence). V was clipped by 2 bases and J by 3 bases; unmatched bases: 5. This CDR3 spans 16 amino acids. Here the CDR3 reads CASSLRAGGDYNEQFF. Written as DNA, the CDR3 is TGTGCCAGCAGCTTACGGGCGGGGGGGGACTACAATGAGCAGTTCTTC.

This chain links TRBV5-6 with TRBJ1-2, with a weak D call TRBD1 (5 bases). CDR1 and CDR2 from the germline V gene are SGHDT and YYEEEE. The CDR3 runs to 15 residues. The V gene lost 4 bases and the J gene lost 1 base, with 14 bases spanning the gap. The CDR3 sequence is CASSAGLGVNYGYTF. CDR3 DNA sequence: TGTGCCAGCAGCGCGGGGTTAGGGGTTAACTATGGCTACACCTTC. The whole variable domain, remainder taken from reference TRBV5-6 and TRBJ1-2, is DAGVTQSPTHLIKTRGQQVTLRCSPKSGHDTVSWYQQALGQGPQFIFQYYEEEERQRGNFPDRFSGHQFPNYSSELNVNALLLGDSALYLCASSAGLGVNYGYTFGSGTRLTVV.

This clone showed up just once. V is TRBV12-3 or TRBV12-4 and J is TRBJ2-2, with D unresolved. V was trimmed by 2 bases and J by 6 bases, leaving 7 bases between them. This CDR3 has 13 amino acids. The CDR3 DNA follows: TGTGCCAGCAGTTTAAATATAGCCGGGGAGCTGTTTTTT. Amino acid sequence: CASSLNIAGELFF.

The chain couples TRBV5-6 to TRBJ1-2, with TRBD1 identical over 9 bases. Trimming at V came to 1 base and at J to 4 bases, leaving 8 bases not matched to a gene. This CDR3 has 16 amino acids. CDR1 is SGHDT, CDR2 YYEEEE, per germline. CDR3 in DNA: TGTGCCAGCAGCTTGATGACAGGGGGAGCGGGCTATGGCTACACCTTC. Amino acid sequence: CASSLMTGGAGYGYTF.

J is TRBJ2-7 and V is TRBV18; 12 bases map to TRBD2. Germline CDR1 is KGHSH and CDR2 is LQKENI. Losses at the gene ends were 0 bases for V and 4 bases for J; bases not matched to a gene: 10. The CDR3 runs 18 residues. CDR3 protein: CASSPPLLAGGSQYEQYF. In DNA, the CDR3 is TGTGCCAGCTCACCACCTTTACTAGCGGGGGGATCTCAATACGAGCAGTACTTC.

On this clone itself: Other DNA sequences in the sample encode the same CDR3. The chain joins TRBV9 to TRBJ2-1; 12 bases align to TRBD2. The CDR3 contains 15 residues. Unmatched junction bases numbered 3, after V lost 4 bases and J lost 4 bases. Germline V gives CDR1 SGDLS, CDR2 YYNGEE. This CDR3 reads CASSLTSGGYNEQFF. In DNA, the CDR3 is TGTGCCAGCAGCTTAACTAGCGGGGGGTACAATGAGCAGTTCTTC.

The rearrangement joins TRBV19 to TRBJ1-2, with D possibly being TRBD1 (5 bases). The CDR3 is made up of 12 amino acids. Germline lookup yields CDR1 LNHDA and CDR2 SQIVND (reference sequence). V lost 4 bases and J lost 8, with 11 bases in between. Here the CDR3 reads CASSRQGGGYTF. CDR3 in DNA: TGTGCCAGTAGTAGGCAGGGTGGAGGCTACACCTTC.

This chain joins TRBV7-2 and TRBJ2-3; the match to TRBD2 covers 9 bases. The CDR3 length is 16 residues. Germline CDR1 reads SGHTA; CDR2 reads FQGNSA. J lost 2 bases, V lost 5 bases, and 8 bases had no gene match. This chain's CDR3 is CASSPLAGALTDTQYF. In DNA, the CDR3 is TGTGCCAGCAGCCCCTTAGCGGGGGCCCTCACAGATACGCAGTATTTT.

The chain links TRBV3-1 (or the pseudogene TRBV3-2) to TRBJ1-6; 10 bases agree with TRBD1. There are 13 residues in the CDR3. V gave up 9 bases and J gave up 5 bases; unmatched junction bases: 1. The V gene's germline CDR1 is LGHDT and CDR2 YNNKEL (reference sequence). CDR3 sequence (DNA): TGTGCCAGTGGACAGGGGGATAATTCACCCCTCCACTTT. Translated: CASGQGDNSPLHF.